The T cell receptor beta chain under discussion was sequenced for a study of shared clonotypes between healthy human individuals. This CDR3 spans 14 amino acids. Germline V gives CDR1 SGHTA, CDR2 FQGNSA. V shed 0 bases and J 3 bases; nucleotides not matched to a gene: 2. 200 to 250 ng DNA, tens of thousands of T cell genomes, went into each sorted-subset replicate PCR. TCRdb keeps only in-frame clones here, not all; method: immunoSEQ multiplex PCR. Among some 1,400,000 clones listed, around 97% were seen once. This chain joins TRBV7-2 and TRBJ2-7; 7 bases fit TRBD2. The clonotype was recovered from a man aged 25-45 years in good health. The sequencing sample was made of naive CD4+ T cells sorted from blood. The sample's subset: CD45RA+ positively selected. The CDR3 sequence: CASSLAASGYEQYF. DNA of the CDR3: TGTGCCAGCAGCTTAGCGGCTAGCGGCTACGAGCAGTACTTC.